The next 32 T cell receptor beta chains were all read from a single sample in a study of response to subunit inactivated influenza vaccine. TCRdb itself ran the RT-PCR reads through MiXCR, one entry per CDR3 protein. The sample records 430,000 or so distinct CDR3 sequences, over 9.5% being singletons. Sequencing was performed on PBMCs from blood, taken more than 35 days after vaccination. The receptors derive from a man in his fifties or sixties who received an inactivated influenza vaccine.

The table lists this clonotype with many counts. The chain links TRBV5-1 to TRBJ2-5; the match to TRBD2 covers 9 bases. This CDR3 spans 13 amino acids. Trimming took 4 bases from V and 5 from J; bases not matched to a gene: 3. The germline V gene has CDR1 SGHRS and CDR2 YFSETQ. CDR3 residues: CASSRTSVETQYF. The CDR3 bases are TGCGCCAGCAGCCGGACTAGCGTGGAGACCCAGTACTTC.

There are many counts of this clonotype. The chain links TRBV12-3 or TRBV12-4 to TRBJ2-7, with TRBD1 identical over 10 bases. The CDR3 covers 17 residues. V lost 4 bases, J lost 3 bases, and 12 bases stayed unmatched. CDR3 nucleotides: TGTGCCAGCAGTTCAGACTGGGGACAGGGGTTTTACTACGAGCAGTACTTC. Its translation is CASSSDWGQGFYYEQYF.

The chain joins TRBV24-1 to TRBJ1-2, with 8 nucleotides matching TRBD1. V dropped 0 bases and J dropped 8; count of bases not matched to a gene: 4. Germline CDR1 and CDR2: KGHDR and SFDVKD. The CDR3 length is 14 residues. The CDR3 nucleotides read TGTGCCACCAGTGATTTGCAGGGGGCGAGCGGCTACACCTTC. Amino acid sequence: CATSDLQGASGYTF.

The chain employs TRBV20-1 and TRBJ2-2; D may be TRBD2 (7 bases). The CDR3 spans 12 residues. Germline CDR1 is DFQATT and CDR2 is SNEGSKA (reference sequence). With 6 bases removed from V and 7 bases from J, the gap between germline ends came to 12 bases. CDR3 loop: CSAREGVGELFF. The CDR3 coding sequence is TGCAGTGCAAGGGAGGGGGTCGGGGAGCTGTTTTTT.

This clonotype came up a few times. The J gene is TRBJ1-4, the V gene TRBV15, with D unclear. This CDR3 region has 16 residues. Germline V CDR1 and CDR2: LNHNV, YYDKDF (reference sequence). The germline V and J ends were trimmed by 0 bases and 4 bases, with 12 bases remaining between them. CDR3 bases: TGTGCCACCAGCAGAGAGGTGACAACTCGTAATGAAAAACTGTTTTTT. This gives the protein CATSREVTTRNEKLFF.

The CDR3 bases are TGTGCCAGCAGCCACCCTCAGCAAGTGTTCACTGAAGCTTTCTTT. Its translation is CASSHPQQVFTEAFF. The chain carries TRBV4-2 and TRBJ1-1; D is ambiguous. The CDR3 length is 15 residues. The ends were cut back, 3 bases at V and 4 bases at J, with 15 bases in the middle. The germline V gene encodes CDR1 LGHNA and CDR2 YNFKEQ.

The table lists this clonotype with many counts. The CDR3 sequence: CSAASGTSGSGGTDTQYF. The CDR3, as DNA: TGCAGTGCCGCCTCCGGGACTAGCGGGAGTGGGGGCACAGATACGCAGTATTTT. This chain uses TRBV20-1 with TRBJ2-3, with TRBD2 matching 14 bases. The CDR3 runs 18 residues. With 6 bases clipped from V and 1 base from J, the junction kept 12 bases outside the gene matches. The germline V gene encodes CDR1 DFQATT and CDR2 SNEGSKA (reference sequence).

In this sample, this clonotype turned up many times. This sequence joins TRBV12-3 or TRBV12-4 and TRBJ1-5; D is unclear. Trimming shortened V by 1 base and J by 6 bases, and 7 bases separated the two germline ends. This CDR3 comprises 13 residues. The CDR3 loop reads CASSLGGFQPQHF. CDR3 nucleotides: TGTGCCAGCAGTTTAGGGGGATTTCAGCCCCAGCATTTT.

The chain joins TRBV5-1 to TRBJ2-1; D unclear. This CDR3 has 15 amino acids. V was trimmed by 0 bases and J by 4 bases, leaving 11 bases between them. In germline, CDR1 is SGHRS, CDR2 YFSETQ. The CDR3: CASSLEASPYNEQFF. CDR3 nucleotides: TGCGCCAGCAGCTTGGAAGCCAGCCCTTACAATGAGCAGTTCTTC.

On this clonotype: The junction departs from germline at one end; a sequencing error may be responsible. V gene TRBV27 combines with J gene TRBJ2-3, with 10 bases identical to TRBD2. Germline-derived CDR1 and CDR2 are MNHEY and SMNVEV (reference sequence). This CDR3 has 16 residues. CDR3 sequence (DNA): TGTGCCAGCAGCTTATCTAGCGGGAGTTTCGGGATGGCGCAGTATTTT. Its protein is CASSLSSGSFGMAQYF.

The chain recombines TRBV24-1 with TRBJ1-5; maybe TRBD1 (6 bases). CDR3 size: 15 residues. The germline V gene has CDR1 KGHDR and CDR2 SFDVKD. V lost 2 bases and J 4 bases, leaving 11 bases between the germline ends. The CDR3 region has the DNA TGTGCCACCAGTGATTCTGACAGGACGAATCAGCCCCAGCATTTT. Amino acids: CATSDSDRTNQPQHF.

This chain joins TRBV4-1 and TRBJ2-3; 7 positions agree with TRBD1. The CDR3 is made up of 15 amino acids. V gave up 3 bases and J gave up 1 base; unmatched junction bases: 4. Germline lookup yields CDR1 MGHRA and CDR2 YSYEKL. DNA for the CDR3: TGCGCCAGCAGCCAGAACGGACAGGGCACAGATACGCAGTATTTT. Translated, it gives CASSQNGQGTDTQYF.

The chain employs TRBV7-9 and TRBJ1-2; D perhaps matches TRBD1 (5 bases). V lost 4 bases and J 7 bases, leaving 13 bases between the germline ends. The CDR3 spans 13 residues. Germline V gene lookup returns CDR1 SEHNR and CDR2 FQNEAQ (reference sequence). Here the CDR3 reads CASSSIPGSGYTF. CDR3 nucleotide sequence: TGTGCCAGCAGCTCCATCCCAGGGTCTGGCTACACCTTC.

The chain recombines TRBV4-3 with TRBJ1-4; D not certain. The CDR3 consists of 13 residues. CDR1 and CDR2 from the germline V gene are LGHNA and YSLEER. The germline V and J ends were trimmed by 1 base and 5 bases, with 5 bases remaining between them. This chain's CDR3 is CASSQGVNEKLFF. In DNA, the CDR3 is TGCGCCAGCAGCCAAGGGGTAAATGAAAAACTGTTTTTT.

With regard to this clonotype: The CDR3 carries no conserved terminal phenylalanine or tryptophan, so it likely arises from a read error. In nucleotides, the CDR3 is TGTGCCACCAGCAGCATGGGCAGCGGGACGTACAATGAGCAGTTCTTA. Translating gives CATSSMGSGTYNEQFL. This chain joins TRBV15 and TRBJ2-1, with TRBD2 matching over 7 bases. The CDR3 extends over 16 amino acids. Germline V gene sequence: CDR1 LNHNV, CDR2 YYDKDF (reference sequence). With 3 bases clipped from V and 4 bases from J, the junction kept 9 bases outside the gene matches.

The CDR3 region is CASSYGRQGTGELFF. The CDR3, as DNA: TGTGCCAGCAGCTACGGCCGACAGGGGACCGGGGAGCTGTTTTTT. The chain links TRBV7-9 to TRBJ2-2, with TRBD1 identical over 8 bases. The V segment lost 4 bases and the J segment 5 bases; nucleotides outside the gene matches: 6. The germline V gene has CDR1 SEHNR and CDR2 FQNEAQ (reference sequence). CDR3 length: 15 amino acids.

The sample holds a few counts of this clonotype. This chain links TRBV6-1 with TRBJ2-3, with D maybe TRBD2 (6 bases). Trimming shortened V by 5 bases and J by 2 bases, and 14 bases separated the two germline ends. CDR1 is MNHNS, CDR2 SASEGT, per germline. CDR3 length equals 15 residues. This CDR3 reads CASSRSGLTTDTQYF. The CDR3 DNA reads as TGTGCCAGCAGTCGTAGCGGTCTAACCACAGATACGCAGTATTTT.

This clonotype was seen many times. The V and J genes are TRBV12-3 or TRBV12-4 and TRBJ2-2, with D uncertain. The CDR3 totals 17 residues. The V end lost 3 bases, the J end lost 5 bases, and 19 bases lay between the germline ends. CDR3 DNA sequence: TGTGCCAGCAGTTTTACTTCTCGGCTAGACGGAACCGGGGAGCTGTTTTTT. Amino acid sequence: CASSFTSRLDGTGELFF.

This clonotype was counted ten times or more. This chain joins TRBV10-3 and TRBJ2-2; D is perhaps TRBD1 (7 bases). V dropped 8 bases and J dropped 1 base, with 14 bases sitting between them. CDR3 length: 15 residues. Germline CDR1 is ENHRY and CDR2 is SYGVKD. The CDR3 region is CAISRQGGNTGELFF. The CDR3 nucleotides are TGTGCCATCTCCAGACAGGGAGGGAACACCGGGGAGCTGTTTTTT.

This clonotype was counted many times. The chain couples TRBV5-5 to TRBJ2-3, with 10 bases fitting TRBD2. This CDR3 spans 16 amino acids. Germline-derived CDR1 and CDR2 are SGHKS and YYEKEE (reference sequence). V was clipped by 4 bases and J by 1 base; unmatched bases: 6. DNA for the CDR3: TGTGCCAGCAGCCAGGCCGGGACTAGCGGCACAGATACGCAGTATTTT. Translation: CASSQAGTSGTDTQYF.

This clonotype was detected many times. The chain carries TRBV20-1 and TRBJ1-6; 8 nucleotides match TRBD1. This CDR3 region has 13 residues. V lost 5 bases, J lost 7 bases, and 4 bases stayed unmatched. The germline gives CDR1 DFQATT, CDR2 SNEGSKA (reference sequence). DNA for the CDR3: TGCAGTGCTCACAGGGGGTCCAATTCACCCCTCCACTTT. Residues: CSAHRGSNSPLHF.

This clonotype was seen only a few times. The chain links TRBV5-5 to TRBJ2-2; no clear D gene. Germline CDR1 is SGHKS and CDR2 is YYEKEE (reference sequence). The V and J ends lost 4 bases and 1 base respectively, with 8 bases between them. The CDR3 spans 14 residues. CDR3 region: CASSGTMNTGELFF. The CDR3 bases are TGTGCCAGCAGCGGAACGATGAACACCGGGGAGCTGTTTTTT. Full variable domain (remainder filled in from reference TRBV5-5 and TRBJ2-2): DAGVTQSPTHLIKTRGQQVTLRCSPISGHKSVSWYQQVLGQGPQFIFQYYEKEERGRGNFPDRFSARQFPNYSSELNVNALLLGDSALYLCASSGTMNTGELFFGEGSRLTVL.

This clonotype appeared a few times. The chain recombines TRBV25-1 with TRBJ1-5, with D unresolved. CDR1 is MGHDK, CDR2 SYGVNS, per germline. The V gene lost 1 base and the J gene lost 0 bases, with 4 bases spanning the gap. The CDR3 runs 14 residues. In DNA, the CDR3 is TGTGCCAGCAGTGAATTTTTTAGCAATCAGCCCCAGCATTTT. Its translation is CASSEFFSNQPQHF.

This clonotype occurred many times. J is TRBJ1-5 and V is TRBV28, with a tentative D call TRBD1 (6 bases). Germline values: CDR1 MDHEN, CDR2 SYDVKM. The CDR3 totals 16 residues. V was cut by 5 bases and J by 1 base, with 15 bases left in between. CDR3 coding DNA: TGTGCCAGCAGTCCCACAGGGAGAGGAAGCAATCAGCCCCAGCATTTT. This sequence encodes CASSPTGRGSNQPQHF.

Here the CDR3 DNA reads TGTGCCAGCAGCCCTCGGCCCAAGGATGAGAGAGAGACCCAGTACTTC. Residues: CASSPRPKDERETQYF. This chain uses TRBV11-2 with TRBJ2-5; no definite D call. CDR3 length: 16 residues. The V end was cut by 5 bases, the J end by 4 bases, with 20 bases between. The germline V gene encodes CDR1 SGHAT and CDR2 FQNNGV.

This clonotype was seen only a few times. The rearrangement links TRBV7-2 to TRBJ2-7, with TRBD1 as a possible D gene (6 bases). This CDR3 spans 15 amino acids. From germline, CDR1 is SGHTA and CDR2 FQGNSA. V gave up 5 bases and J gave up 2 bases, with 16 bases separating them. The CDR3 protein is CASSVDRLPTYEQYF. As DNA, the CDR3 is TGTGCCAGCAGCGTAGACAGGTTACCCACCTACGAGCAGTACTTC.

The chain recombines TRBV14 with TRBJ2-1; 9 bases match TRBD2. The CDR3 covers 17 residues. V lost 4 bases, J lost 0 bases, and 7 bases stayed unmatched. The germline CDR1 and CDR2 sequences are SGHDN and FVKESK. CDR3: CASSREISGSSYNEQFF. Written as DNA, the CDR3 is TGTGCCAGCAGCCGAGAAATTAGCGGGAGCTCCTACAATGAGCAGTTCTTC.

V usage is TRBV20-1 and J usage is TRBJ1-2, with D maybe TRBD1 (5 bases). The CDR3 has 12 amino acids. The V end was cut by 5 bases, the J end by 8 bases, with 15 bases between. CDR1 DFQATT and CDR2 SNEGSKA come from the germline V gene (reference sequence). CDR3 sequence (DNA): TGCAGTGCTGCGGGACCGGGGAGAGGCTACACCTTC. Translating it yields CSAAGPGRGYTF.

This clonotype has at least ten counts. V and J are TRBV29-1 and TRBJ2-1, with 11 nucleotides matching TRBD2. Germline trimming cut 5 bases from V and 5 bases from J; bases unmatched to any gene: 2. From germline, CDR1 is SQVTM and CDR2 ANQGSEA. CDR3 size: 13 residues. The CDR3 loop reads CSVILAGDNEQFF. CDR3 DNA: TGCAGCGTTATACTAGCGGGAGACAATGAGCAGTTCTTC.

CDR3 loop: CATTDRGPQYF. CDR3 nucleotide sequence: TGTGCCACCACCGACCGGGGCCCACAGTACTTC. J is TRBJ2-7 and V is TRBV6-6; D is possibly TRBD1 or TRBD2 (5 bases each). Germline V gives CDR1 MNHNY, CDR2 SVGAGI (reference sequence). V was clipped by 10 bases and J by 10 bases, with 17 bases between them. The CDR3 has 11 residues.

The CDR3 region has the DNA TGTGCCAGCAGCTTGTGGGGGGAGACTGAAGCTTTCTTT. It is translated as CASSLWGETEAFF. The rearrangement links TRBV7-2 to TRBJ1-1, with D perhaps TRBD1 (5 bases). Germline values: CDR1 SGHTA, CDR2 FQGNSA. This CDR3 region has 13 residues. Trimming removed 3 bases at V and 5 bases at J, with 10 bases between.

The chain joins TRBV2 to TRBJ2-3; D is possibly TRBD1 (5 bases). The CDR3 length is 14 residues. V lost 4 bases and J 6 bases, leaving 14 bases between the germline ends. Germline V gene data show CDR1 as SNHLY and CDR2 as FYNNEI. In DNA form, the CDR3 reads TGTGCCAGCAGTGGAGAGACAGTCCTGGATACGCAGTATTTT. The encoded protein is CASSGETVLDTQYF.